This TCR beta chain was profiled in a study of T-cell reconstitution after alpha-beta-depleted transplantation in children. General observations from the study: In patients about two months after transplant, alpha-beta T cells reportedly arose from several hundred expanded graft clones. Surviving recipient T cells and thymic progenitors produced the high day-60 TCRbeta diversity seen in some patients. Newly generated T cells supplied most T-cell counts and diversity one year post-transplant.

This clonotype has just a few counts. Its antigen remains unidentified. Germline V gene sequence: CDR1 SGHAT, CDR2 FQNNGV. V shed 5 bases and J 2 bases; nucleotides not matched to a gene: 7. This CDR3 comprises 16 residues. For TCRbeta, the library was prepared with unique molecular identifiers. TCRdb re-analysed the PCR reads in MiXCR, keeping a single row per CDR3 protein. The table includes 500,000 to 750,000 distinct CDR3 sequences, about an eighth detected once. This specimen consisted of PBMCs, mostly from graft donor cells, obtained 360 days after TCRalphabeta/CD19-depleted stem cell transplant. This chain connects TRBV11-2 to TRBJ2-5; 11 bases fit TRBD2. This TCR was recovered from a male patient aged 10-17 years who had a stem cell transplant for acute myeloid leukemia, so the T cells may come from the graft donor. CDR3 DNA sequence: TGTGCCAGCAGCAAACAGGGACTAGCGGAGCAAGAGACCCAGTACTTC. Translated: CASSKQGLAEQETQYF.